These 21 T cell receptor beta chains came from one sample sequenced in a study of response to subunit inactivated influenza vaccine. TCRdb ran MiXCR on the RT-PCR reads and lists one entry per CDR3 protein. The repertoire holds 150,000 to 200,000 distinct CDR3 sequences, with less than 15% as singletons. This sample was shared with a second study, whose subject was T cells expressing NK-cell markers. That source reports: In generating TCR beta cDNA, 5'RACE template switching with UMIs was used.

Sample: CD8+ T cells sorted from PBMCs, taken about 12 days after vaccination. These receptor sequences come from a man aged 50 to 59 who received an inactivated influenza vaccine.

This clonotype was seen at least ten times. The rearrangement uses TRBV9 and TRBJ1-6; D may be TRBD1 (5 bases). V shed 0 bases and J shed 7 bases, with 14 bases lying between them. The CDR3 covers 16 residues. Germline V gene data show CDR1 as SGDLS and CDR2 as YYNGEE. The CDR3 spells CASSVAGGVTNSPLHF. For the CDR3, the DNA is TGTGCCAGCAGCGTAGCTGGGGGGGTAACCAATTCACCCCTCCACTTT. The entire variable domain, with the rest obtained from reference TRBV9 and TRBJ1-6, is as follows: DSGVTQTPKHLITATGQRVTLRCSPRSGDLSVYWYQQSLDQGLQFLIQYYNGEERAKGNILERFSAQQFPDLHSELNLSSLELGDSALYFCASSVAGGVTNSPLHFGNGTRLTVT.

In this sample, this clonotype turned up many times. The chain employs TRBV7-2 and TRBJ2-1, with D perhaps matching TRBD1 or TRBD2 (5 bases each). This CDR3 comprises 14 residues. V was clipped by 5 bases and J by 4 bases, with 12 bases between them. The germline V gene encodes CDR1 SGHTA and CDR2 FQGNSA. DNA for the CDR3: TGTGCCAGCAGCGATCTCGGGACGTACAATGAGCAGTTCTTC. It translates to CASSDLGTYNEQFF.

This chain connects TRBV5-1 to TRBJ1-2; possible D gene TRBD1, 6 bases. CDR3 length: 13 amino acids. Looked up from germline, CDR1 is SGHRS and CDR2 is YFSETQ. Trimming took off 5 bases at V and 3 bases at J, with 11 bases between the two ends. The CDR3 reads CASSHGQHYGYTF. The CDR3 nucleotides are TGCGCCAGCAGTCATGGACAGCACTATGGCTACACCTTC.

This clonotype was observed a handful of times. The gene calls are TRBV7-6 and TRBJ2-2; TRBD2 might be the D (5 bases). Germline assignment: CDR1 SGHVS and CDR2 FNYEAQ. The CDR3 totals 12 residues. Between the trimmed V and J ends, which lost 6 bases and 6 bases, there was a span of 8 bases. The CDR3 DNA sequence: TGTGCCAGCAGGGACGGGGCCGGGGAGCTGTTTTTT. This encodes CASRDGAGELFF. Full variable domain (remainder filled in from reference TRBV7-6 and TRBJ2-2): GAGVSQSPRYKVTKRGQDVALRCDPISGHVSLYWYRQALGQGPEFLTYFNYEAQQDKSGLPNDRFSAERPEGSISTLTIQRTEQRDSAMYRCASRDGAGELFFGEGSRLTVL.

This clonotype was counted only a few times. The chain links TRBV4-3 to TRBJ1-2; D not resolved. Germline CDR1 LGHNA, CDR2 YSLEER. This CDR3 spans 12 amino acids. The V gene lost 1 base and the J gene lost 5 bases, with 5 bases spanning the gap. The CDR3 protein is CASSQAEYGYTF. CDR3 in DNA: TGCGCCAGCAGCCAAGCTGAGTATGGCTACACCTTC.

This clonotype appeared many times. The CDR3 DNA reads TGCAGTGCTCCCATCAGGGGGCCCAGCACAGATACGCAGTATTTT. This gives the protein CSAPIRGPSTDTQYF. V and J are TRBV20-1 and TRBJ2-3, with 8 bases identical to TRBD1. In germline, CDR1 is DFQATT, CDR2 SNEGSKA (reference sequence). V dropped 5 bases and J dropped 0; count of bases not matched to a gene: 7. The CDR3 is made up of 15 amino acids.

CDR3 in amino acids: CASSSTSGQETQYF. In DNA form, the CDR3 reads TGTGCCAGCAGCTCGACTAGCGGACAAGAGACCCAGTACTTC. This chain joins TRBV11-2 and TRBJ2-5; the match to TRBD2 covers 9 bases. V gave up 4 bases and J gave up 2 bases; unmatched junction bases: 2. The CDR3 covers 14 residues. Germline V CDR1 and CDR2: SGHAT, FQNNGV.

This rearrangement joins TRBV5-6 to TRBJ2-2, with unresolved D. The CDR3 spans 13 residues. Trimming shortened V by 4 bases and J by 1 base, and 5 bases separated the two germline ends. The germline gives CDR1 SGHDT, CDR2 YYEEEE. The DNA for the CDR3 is TGTGCCAGCAGCCAACAGAACACCGGGGAGCTGTTTTTT. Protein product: CASSQQNTGELFF. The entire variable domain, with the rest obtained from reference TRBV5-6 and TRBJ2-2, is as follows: DAGVTQSPTHLIKTRGQQVTLRCSPKSGHDTVSWYQQALGQGPQFIFQYYEEEERQRGNFPDRFSGHQFPNYSSELNVNALLLGDSALYLCASSQQNTGELFFGEGSRLTVL.

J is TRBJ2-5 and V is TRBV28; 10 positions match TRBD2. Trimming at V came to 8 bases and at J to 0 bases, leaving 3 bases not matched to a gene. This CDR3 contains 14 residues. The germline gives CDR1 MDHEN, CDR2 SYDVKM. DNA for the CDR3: TGTGCCAGCCAGGGACTAGCGTACCAAGAGACCCAGTACTTC. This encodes CASQGLAYQETQYF.

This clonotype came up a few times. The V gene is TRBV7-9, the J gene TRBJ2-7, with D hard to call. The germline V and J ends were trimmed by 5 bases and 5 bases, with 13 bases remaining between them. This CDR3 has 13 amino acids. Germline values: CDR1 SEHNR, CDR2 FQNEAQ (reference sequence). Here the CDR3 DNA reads TGTGCCAGCAGCAAGAGTCACGCGGACGAGCAGTACTTC. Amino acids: CASSKSHADEQYF.

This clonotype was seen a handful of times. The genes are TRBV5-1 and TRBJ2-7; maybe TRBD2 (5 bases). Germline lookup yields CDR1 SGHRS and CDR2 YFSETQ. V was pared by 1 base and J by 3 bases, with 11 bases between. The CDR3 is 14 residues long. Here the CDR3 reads CASSLSSGNYEQYF. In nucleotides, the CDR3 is TGCGCCAGCAGCTTGTCGAGCGGAAACTACGAGCAGTACTTC.

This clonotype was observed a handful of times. CDR3 DNA sequence: TGTGCCAGCAGTTTCGCGGGGGGCCCCTACAATGAGCAGTTCTTC. This translates into CASSFAGGPYNEQFF. This chain joins TRBV12-3 or TRBV12-4 and TRBJ2-1, with TRBD2 matching over 8 bases. This CDR3 comprises 15 residues. The trim removed 3 bases at V and 2 bases at J, leaving 3 bases unmatched.

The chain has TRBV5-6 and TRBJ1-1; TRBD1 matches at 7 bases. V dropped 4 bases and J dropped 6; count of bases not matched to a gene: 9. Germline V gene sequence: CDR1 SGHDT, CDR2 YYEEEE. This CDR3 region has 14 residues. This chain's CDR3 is CASSGIDRDAEAFF. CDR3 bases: TGTGCCAGCAGCGGCATTGACAGGGACGCTGAAGCTTTCTTT.

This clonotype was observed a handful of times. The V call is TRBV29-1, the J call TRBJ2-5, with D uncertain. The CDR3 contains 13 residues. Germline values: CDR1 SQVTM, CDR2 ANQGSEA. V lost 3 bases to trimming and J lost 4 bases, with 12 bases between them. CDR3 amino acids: CSVDLGEIETQYF. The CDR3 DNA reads TGCAGCGTTGATTTGGGTGAGATAGAGACCCAGTACTTC.

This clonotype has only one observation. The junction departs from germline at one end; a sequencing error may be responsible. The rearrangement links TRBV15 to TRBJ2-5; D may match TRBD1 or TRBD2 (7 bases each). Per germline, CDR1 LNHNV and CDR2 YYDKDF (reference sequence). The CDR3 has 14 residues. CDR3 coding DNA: TGTGCCAGCGGCCGCAGGGGGGGGCAAGTGACCCAGTACTTC. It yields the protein CASGRRGGQVTQYF.

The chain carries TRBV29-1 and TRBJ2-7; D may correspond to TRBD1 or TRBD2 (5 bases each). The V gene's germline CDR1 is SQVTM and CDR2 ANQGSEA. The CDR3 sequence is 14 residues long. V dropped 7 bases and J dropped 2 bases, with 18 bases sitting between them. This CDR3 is CSADHGTDPYEQYF. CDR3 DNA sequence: TGCAGCGCAGATCACGGGACGGATCCCTACGAGCAGTACTTC.

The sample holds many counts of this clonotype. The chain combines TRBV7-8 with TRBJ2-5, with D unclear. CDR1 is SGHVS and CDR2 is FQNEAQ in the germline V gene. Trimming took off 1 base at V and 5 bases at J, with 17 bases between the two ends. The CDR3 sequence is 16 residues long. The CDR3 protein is CASSLGLSGWVETQYF. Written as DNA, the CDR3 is TGTGCCAGCAGCTTAGGTCTATCCGGTTGGGTTGAGACCCAGTACTTC. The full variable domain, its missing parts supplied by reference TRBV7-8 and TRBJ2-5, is GAGVSQSPRYKVAKRGQDVALRCDPISGHVSLFWYQQALGQGPEFLTYFQNEAQLDKSGLPSDRFFAERPEGSVSTLKIQRTQQEDSAVYLCASSLGLSGWVETQYFGPGTRLLVL.

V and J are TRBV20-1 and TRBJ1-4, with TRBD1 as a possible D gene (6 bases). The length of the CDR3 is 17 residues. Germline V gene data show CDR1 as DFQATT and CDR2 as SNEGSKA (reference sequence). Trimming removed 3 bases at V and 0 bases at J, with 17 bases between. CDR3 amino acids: CSARETGGAATNEKLFF. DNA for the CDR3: TGCAGTGCTAGGGAGACAGGAGGGGCTGCAACTAATGAAAAACTGTTTTTT.

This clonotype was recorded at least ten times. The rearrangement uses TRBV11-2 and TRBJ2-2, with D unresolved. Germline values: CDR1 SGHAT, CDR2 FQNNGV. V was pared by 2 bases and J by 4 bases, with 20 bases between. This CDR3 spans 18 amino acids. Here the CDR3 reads CASSLNKASRVFTGELFF. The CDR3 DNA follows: TGTGCCAGCAGCTTAAATAAGGCGAGTCGAGTTTTCACCGGGGAGCTGTTTTTT. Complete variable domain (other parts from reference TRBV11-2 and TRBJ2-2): EAGVAQSPRYKIIEKRQSVAFWCNPISGHATLYWYQQILGQGPKLLIQFQNNGVVDDSQLPKDRFSAERLKGVDSTLKIQPAKLEDSAVYLCASSLNKASRVFTGELFFGEGSRLTVL.

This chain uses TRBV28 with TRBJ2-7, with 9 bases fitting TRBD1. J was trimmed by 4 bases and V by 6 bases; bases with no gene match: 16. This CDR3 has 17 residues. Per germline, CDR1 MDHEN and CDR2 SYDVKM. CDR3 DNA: TGTGCCAGCAGCTCACGGGGGACAGGGTATACTTCGTACGAGCAGTACTTC. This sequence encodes CASSSRGTGYTSYEQYF.

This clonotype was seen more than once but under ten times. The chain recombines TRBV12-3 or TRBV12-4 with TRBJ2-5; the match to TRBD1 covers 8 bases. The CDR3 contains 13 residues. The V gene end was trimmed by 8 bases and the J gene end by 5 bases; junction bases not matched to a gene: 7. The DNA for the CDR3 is TGTGCCAGCGGACAGGGCGAAACGGAGACCCAGTACTTC. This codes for CASGQGETETQYF.